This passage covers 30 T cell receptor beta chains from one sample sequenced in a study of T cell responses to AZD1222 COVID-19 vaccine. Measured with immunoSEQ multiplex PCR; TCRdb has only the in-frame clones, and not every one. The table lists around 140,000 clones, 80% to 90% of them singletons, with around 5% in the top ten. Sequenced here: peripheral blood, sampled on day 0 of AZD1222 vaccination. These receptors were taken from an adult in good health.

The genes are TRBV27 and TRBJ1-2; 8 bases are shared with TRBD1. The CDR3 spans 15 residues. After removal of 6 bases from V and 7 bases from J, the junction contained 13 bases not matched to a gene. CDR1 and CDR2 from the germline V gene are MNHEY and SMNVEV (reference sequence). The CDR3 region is CASSPNRQGAFGYTF. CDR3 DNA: TGTGCCAGCAGCCCCAACCGCCAGGGGGCTTTTGGCTACACCTTC.

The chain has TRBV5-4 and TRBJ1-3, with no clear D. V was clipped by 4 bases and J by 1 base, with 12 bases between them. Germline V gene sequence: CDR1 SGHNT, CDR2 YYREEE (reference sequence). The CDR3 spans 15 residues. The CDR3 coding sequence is TGTGCCAGCAGCACCCCAGCGGGGTCTGGAAACACCATATATTTT. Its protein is CASSTPAGSGNTIYF.

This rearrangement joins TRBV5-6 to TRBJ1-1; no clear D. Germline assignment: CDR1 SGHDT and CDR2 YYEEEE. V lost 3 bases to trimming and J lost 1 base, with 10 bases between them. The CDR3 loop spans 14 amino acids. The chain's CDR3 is CASSWRAPNTEAFF. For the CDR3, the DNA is TGTGCCAGCAGCTGGAGGGCCCCGAACACTGAAGCTTTCTTT.

CDR3 sequence: CASSPGQGGWNEQFF. Written as DNA, the CDR3 is TGCGCCAGCAGCCCAGGACAGGGTGGATGGAATGAGCAGTTCTTC. The rearrangement uses TRBV5-1 and TRBJ2-1, with 8 bases matching TRBD1. J was trimmed by 7 bases and V by 4 bases; bases with no gene match: 10. CDR3 length equals 15 residues. Germline V gives CDR1 SGHRS, CDR2 YFSETQ.

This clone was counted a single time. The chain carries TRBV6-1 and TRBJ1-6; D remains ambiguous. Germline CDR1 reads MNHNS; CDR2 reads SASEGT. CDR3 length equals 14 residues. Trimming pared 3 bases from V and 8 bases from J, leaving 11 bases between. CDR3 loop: CASSEEILDSPLHF. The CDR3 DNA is TGTGCCAGCAGTGAGGAGATTCTGGATTCACCCCTCCACTTT.

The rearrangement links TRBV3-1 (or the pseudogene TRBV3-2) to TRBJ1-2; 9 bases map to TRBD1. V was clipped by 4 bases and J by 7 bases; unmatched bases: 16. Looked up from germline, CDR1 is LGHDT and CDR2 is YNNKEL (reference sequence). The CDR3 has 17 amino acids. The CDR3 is CASSLLSRDRARAGYTF. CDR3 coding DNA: TGTGCCAGCAGCCTTCTGTCCCGGGACAGGGCTAGGGCTGGCTACACCTTC.

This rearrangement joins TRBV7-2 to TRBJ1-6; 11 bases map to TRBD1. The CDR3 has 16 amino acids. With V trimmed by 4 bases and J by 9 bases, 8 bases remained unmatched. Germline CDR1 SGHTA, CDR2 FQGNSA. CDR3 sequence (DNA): TGTGCCAGCAGCTCCACGCCCGGGACAGGGGGTTCACCCCTCCACTTT. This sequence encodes CASSSTPGTGGSPLHF.

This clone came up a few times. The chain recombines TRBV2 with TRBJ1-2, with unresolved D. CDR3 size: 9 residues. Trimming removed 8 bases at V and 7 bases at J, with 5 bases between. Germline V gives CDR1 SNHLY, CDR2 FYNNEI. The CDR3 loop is CASSGGYTF. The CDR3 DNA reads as TGTGCCAGCTCGGGTGGCTACACCTTC.

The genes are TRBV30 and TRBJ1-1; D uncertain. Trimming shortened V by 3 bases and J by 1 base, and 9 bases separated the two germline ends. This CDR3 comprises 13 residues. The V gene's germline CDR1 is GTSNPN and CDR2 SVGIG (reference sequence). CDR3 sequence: CAWRGWGNTEAFF. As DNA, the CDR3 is TGTGCCTGGAGGGGGTGGGGGAACACTGAAGCTTTCTTT.

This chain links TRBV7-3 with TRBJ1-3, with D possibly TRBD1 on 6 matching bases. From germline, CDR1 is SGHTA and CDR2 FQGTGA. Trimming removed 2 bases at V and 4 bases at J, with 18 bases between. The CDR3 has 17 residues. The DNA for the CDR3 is TGTGCCAGCAGCTTAGGACCACTTGGGGGGCTCGGAAACACCATATATTTT. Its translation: CASSLGPLGGLGNTIYF.

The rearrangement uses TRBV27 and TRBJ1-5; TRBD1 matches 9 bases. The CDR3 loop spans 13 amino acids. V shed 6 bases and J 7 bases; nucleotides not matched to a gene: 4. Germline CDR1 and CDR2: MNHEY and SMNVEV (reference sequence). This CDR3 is CASSRQGGQPQHF. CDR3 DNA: TGTGCCAGCAGCCGACAGGGGGGCCAGCCCCAGCATTTT.

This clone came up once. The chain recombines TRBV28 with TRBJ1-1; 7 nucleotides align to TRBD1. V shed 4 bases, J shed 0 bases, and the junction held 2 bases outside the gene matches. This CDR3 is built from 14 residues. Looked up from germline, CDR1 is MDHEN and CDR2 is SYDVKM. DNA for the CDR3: TGTGCCAGCAGTTCGGGACAGTTGAACACTGAAGCTTTCTTT. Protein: CASSSGQLNTEAFF.

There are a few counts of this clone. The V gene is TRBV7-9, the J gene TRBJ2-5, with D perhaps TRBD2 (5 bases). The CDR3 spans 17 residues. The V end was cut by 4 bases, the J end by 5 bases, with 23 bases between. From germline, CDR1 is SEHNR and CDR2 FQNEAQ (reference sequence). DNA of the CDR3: TGTGCCAGCAGCTCCAGCCCCGGTGGGCCAGCGGCGGAGACCCAGTACTTC. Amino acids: CASSSSPGGPAAETQYF.

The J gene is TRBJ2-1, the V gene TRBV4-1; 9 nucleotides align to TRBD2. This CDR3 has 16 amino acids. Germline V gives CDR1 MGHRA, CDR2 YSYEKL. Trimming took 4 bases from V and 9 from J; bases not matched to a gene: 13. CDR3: CASSRGLARGPSEQFF. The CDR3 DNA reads TGCGCCAGCAGCCGGGGACTAGCTAGGGGCCCATCTGAGCAGTTCTTC.

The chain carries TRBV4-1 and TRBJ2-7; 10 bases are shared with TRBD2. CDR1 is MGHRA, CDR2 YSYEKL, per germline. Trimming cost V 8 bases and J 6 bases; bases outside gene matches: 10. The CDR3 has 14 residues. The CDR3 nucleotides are TGCGCCAGCCGCAGTAATCTAGCGGGGGTCGAGCAGTACTTC. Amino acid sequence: CASRSNLAGVEQYF.

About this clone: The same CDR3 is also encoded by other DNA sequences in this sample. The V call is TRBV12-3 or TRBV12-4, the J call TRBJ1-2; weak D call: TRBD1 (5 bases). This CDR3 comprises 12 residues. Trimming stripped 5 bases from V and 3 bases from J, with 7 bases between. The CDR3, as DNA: TGTGCCAGCAGTCCGGGGGACTATGGCTACACCTTC. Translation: CASSPGDYGYTF.

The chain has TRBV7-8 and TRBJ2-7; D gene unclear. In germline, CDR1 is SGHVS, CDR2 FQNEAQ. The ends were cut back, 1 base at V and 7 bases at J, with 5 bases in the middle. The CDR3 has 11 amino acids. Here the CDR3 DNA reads TGTGCCAGCAGCTTAGTGGTAGAGCAGTACTTC. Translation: CASSLVVEQYF.

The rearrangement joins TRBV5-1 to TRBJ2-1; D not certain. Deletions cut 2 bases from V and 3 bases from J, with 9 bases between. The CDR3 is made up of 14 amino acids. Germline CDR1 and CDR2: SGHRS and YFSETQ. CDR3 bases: TGCGCCAGCAGCTTTGGAAATAGCTACAATGAGCAGTTCTTC. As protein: CASSFGNSYNEQFF.

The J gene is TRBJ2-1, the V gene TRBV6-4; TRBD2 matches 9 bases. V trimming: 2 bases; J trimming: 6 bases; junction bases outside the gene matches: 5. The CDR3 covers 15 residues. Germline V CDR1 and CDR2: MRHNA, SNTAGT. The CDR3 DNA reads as TGTGCCAGCAGTGACGGAGCGGGAGGAGCCAATGAGCAGTTCTTC. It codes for CASSDGAGGANEQFF.

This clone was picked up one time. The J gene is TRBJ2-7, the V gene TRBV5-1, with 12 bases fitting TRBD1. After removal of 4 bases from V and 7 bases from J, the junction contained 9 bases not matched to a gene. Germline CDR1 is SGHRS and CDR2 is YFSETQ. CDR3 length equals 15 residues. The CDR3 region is CASSTGTGGLKEQYF. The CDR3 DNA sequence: TGCGCCAGCAGCACCGGGACAGGGGGCCTTAAAGAGCAGTACTTC.

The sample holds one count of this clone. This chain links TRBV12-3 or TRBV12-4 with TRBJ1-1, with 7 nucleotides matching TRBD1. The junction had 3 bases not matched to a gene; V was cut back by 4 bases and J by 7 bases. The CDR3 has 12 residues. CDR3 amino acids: CASSSNRGEAFF. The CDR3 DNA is TGTGCCAGCAGTTCCAACAGGGGTGAAGCTTTCTTT.

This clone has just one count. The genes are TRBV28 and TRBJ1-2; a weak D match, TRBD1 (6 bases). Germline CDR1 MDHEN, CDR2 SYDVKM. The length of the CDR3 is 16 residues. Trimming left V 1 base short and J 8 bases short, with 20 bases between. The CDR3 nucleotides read TGTGCCAGCAGTTTATCTCCGGGACATTTAGGGTACGGCTACACCTTC. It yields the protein CASSLSPGHLGYGYTF.

For the CDR3, the DNA is TGTGCCACCAATGGACCCTCCTCTGGAAACACCATATATTTT. It specifies CATNGPSSGNTIYF. The genes are TRBV19 and TRBJ1-3; D ambiguous. Trimming left V 10 bases short and J 0 bases short, with 13 bases between. This CDR3 comprises 14 residues. Germline V CDR1 and CDR2: LNHDA, SQIVND (reference sequence).

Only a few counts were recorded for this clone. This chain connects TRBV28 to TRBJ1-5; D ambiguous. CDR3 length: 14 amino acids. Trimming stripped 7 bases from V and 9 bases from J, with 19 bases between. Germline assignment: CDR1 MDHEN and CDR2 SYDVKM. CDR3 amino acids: CASTTVPPDRPQHF. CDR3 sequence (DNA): TGTGCCAGCACCACGGTCCCCCCTGATAGGCCCCAGCATTTT.

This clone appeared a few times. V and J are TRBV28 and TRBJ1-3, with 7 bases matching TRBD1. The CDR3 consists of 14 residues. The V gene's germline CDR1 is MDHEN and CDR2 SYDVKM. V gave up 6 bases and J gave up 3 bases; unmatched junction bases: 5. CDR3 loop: CASRAPGGGNTIYF. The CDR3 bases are TGTGCCAGCAGAGCCCCAGGGGGTGGAAACACCATATATTTT.

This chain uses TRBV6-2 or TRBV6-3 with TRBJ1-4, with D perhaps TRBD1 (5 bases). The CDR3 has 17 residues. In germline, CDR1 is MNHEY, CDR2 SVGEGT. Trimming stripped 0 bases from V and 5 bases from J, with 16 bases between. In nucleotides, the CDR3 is TGTGCCAGCAGTTACTCCCGGGGCGAACAGAGGAATGAAAAACTGTTTTTT. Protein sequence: CASSYSRGEQRNEKLFF.

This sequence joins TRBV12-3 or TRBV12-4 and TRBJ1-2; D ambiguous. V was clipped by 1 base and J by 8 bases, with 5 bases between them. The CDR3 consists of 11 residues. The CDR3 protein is CASSLGWGYTF. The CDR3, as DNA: TGTGCCAGCAGTTTAGGGTGGGGCTACACCTTC.

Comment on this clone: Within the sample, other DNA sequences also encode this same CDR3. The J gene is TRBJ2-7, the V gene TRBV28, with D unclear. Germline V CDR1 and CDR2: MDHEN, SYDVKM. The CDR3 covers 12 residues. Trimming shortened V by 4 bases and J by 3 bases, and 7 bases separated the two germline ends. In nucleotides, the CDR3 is TGTGCCAGCAGTTCTACGGGCTACGAGCAGTACTTC. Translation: CASSSTGYEQYF.

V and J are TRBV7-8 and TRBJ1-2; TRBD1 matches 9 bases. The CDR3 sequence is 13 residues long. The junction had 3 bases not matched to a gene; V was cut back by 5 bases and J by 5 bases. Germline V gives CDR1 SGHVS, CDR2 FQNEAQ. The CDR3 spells CASSRTGAYGYTF. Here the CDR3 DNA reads TGTGCCAGCAGCAGGACAGGGGCGTATGGCTACACCTTC.

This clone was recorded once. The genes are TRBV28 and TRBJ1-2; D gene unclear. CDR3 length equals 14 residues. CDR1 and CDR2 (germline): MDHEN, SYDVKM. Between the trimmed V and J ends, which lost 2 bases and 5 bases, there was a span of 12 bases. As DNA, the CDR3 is TGTGCCAGCAGTTTACCCCGAAGGGTTTATGGCTACACCTTC. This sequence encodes CASSLPRRVYGYTF.